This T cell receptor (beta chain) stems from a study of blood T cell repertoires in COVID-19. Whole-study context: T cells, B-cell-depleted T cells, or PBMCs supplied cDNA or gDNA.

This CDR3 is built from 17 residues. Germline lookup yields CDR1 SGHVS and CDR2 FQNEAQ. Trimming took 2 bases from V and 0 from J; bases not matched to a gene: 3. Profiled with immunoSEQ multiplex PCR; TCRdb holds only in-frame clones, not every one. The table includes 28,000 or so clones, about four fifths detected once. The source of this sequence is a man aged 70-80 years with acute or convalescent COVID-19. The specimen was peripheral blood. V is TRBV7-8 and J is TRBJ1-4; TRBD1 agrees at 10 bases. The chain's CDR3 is CASSLRDRGPTNEKLFF. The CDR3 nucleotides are TGTGCCAGCAGCTTAAGGGACAGGGGCCCAACTAATGAAAAACTGTTTTTT.